The rows below give T cell receptor beta chains drawn from one sample of a study of STAT3 mutations in large granular lymphocyte leukemia. Clones were sequenced by immunoSEQ multiplex PCR, and TCRdb holds only the in-frame ones, with some missing. Among some 28,000 clones listed, roughly 80% were seen once. Sequencing input: peripheral blood mononuclear cells. The source of these receptors is a woman aged 45-65 years with T-cell large granular lymphocyte leukemia. Some clones in this sample may be carry-over from other donors' samples. Each CDR3 is given with its conserved first and last residue. D genes are given only for firm matches. Only part of the rows carry a size: once, few, many, or a class if the clone is expanded.

CASSPGTGVNVYGYTF,TGTGCCAGCTCACCGGGGACAGGGGTTAATGTCTATGGCTACACCTTC,TRBV18,NA,TRBD1,TRBJ1-2
CASSDYYISGGYTF,TGTGCCAGCAGCGACTACTACATCTCTGGTGGCTACACCTTC,TRBV7-9,once,NA,TRBJ1-2
CASSVNTANEKLFF,TGCGCCAGCAGCGTGAACACCGCTAATGAAAAACTGTTTTTT,TRBV5-1,NA,NA,TRBJ1-4
CASSLGRPSTDTQYF,TGTGCCAGCAGTTTAGGGAGACCTAGCACAGATACGCAGTATTTT,TRBV27,NA,NA,TRBJ2-3
CATSLGTGGYEQYF,TGTGCCACCAGCCTCGGGACAGGGGGGTACGAGCAGTACTTC,TRBV15,NA,TRBD1,TRBJ2-7
CASSQPGHPNEQYF,TGTGCCAGCAGTCAACCGGGACATCCCAACGAGCAGTACTTC,TRBV6-5,NA,NA,TRBJ2-7
CASSGSGQSSGNTIYF,TGCGCCAGCAGCGGGTCCGGACAGAGCTCTGGAAACACCATATATTTT,TRBV5-1,few,NA,TRBJ1-3
CASSLDRLYEQYF,TGTGCCAGCAGCTTAGACCGACTCTACGAGCAGTACTTC,TRBV7-9,NA,NA,TRBJ2-7
CASSARDGLNTEAFF,TGTGCCAGCAGCGCCCGGGACGGATTGAACACTGAAGCTTTCTTT,TRBV9,few,NA,TRBJ1-1
CASSTGAYEKLFF,TGTGCCAGCAGTACCGGCGCCTATGAAAAACTGTTTTTT,TRBV27,few,NA,TRBJ1-4
CASSLRGGDTQYF,TGTGCCAGCAGCTTACGAGGCGGAGATACGCAGTATTTT,TRBV7-2,NA,NA,TRBJ2-3
CASSLTGNGYTF,TGTGCCAGCAGCTTGACGGGTAATGGCTACACCTTC,TRBV5-4,NA,NA,TRBJ1-2
CASSLDGYSYEQYF,TGCGCCAGCAGCCTGGACGGATACTCCTACGAGCAGTACTTC,TRBV5-1,once,NA,TRBJ2-7
CAWTRGQGATDTQYF,TGTGCCTGGACGAGGGGACAGGGGGCCACAGATACGCAGTATTTT,TRBV30,NA,TRBD1,TRBJ2-3
CAWSVLGLPSGANVLTF,TGTGCCTGGAGCGTCCTGGGACTGCCCTCTGGGGCCAACGTCCTGACTTTC,TRBV30,once,NA,TRBJ2-6
CASTERDPGRIKTQYF,TGTGCCAGCACCGAGAGGGATCCCGGGAGAATTAAGACCCAGTACTTC,TRBV7-3,NA,NA,TRBJ2-5
CASSPRAGIQRDPANYGYTF,TGTGCCAGCTCACCACGGGCAGGGATACAACGGGACCCAGCTAACTATGGCTACACCTTC,TRBV18,NA,NA,TRBJ1-2
CASSTFSGHSYEQYF,TGTGCCAGCAGCACCTTCTCGGGGCACTCCTACGAGCAGTACTTC,TRBV5-4,NA,NA,TRBJ2-7
CASSFQPGQGGGEQYF,TGCGCCAGCAGCTTTCAGCCGGGACAGGGGGGAGGCGAGCAGTACTTC,TRBV5-1,NA,TRBD1,TRBJ2-7
CASSLDRGHNEQFF,TGTGCCAGCAGCTTGGACCGGGGGCACAATGAGCAGTTCTTC,TRBV5-6,once,NA,TRBJ2-1
CASSPGSPTEQYF,TGTGCCAGCAGCCCCGGGTCCCCTACCGAGCAGTACTTC,TRBV6-5,NA,NA,TRBJ2-7
CASSTGLAGVREQYF,TGTGCCAGCAGCACGGGACTAGCGGGAGTTAGAGAGCAGTACTTC,TRBV7-3,few,TRBD2,TRBJ2-7
CASSFNRRGGRAYEQYF,TGCGCCAGCAGCTTCAACAGGCGGGGCGGGAGGGCCTACGAGCAGTACTTC,TRBV5-1,few,TRBD2,TRBJ2-7
CASSNPGTGGYGYTF,TGTGCCAGTAGTAATCCCGGGACAGGGGGCTATGGCTACACCTTC,TRBV19,NA,TRBD1,TRBJ1-2
CASSLTSGRAFETQYF,TGCGCCAGCAGCTTAACTAGCGGGAGGGCCTTTGAGACCCAGTACTTC,TRBV5-1,NA,TRBD2,TRBJ2-5
CASRKTGSGANVLTF,TGTGCCAGTAGAAAAACAGGGTCTGGGGCCAACGTCCTGACTTTC,TRBV6-5,NA,NA,TRBJ2-6
CSASFSGRSTDTQYF,TGCAGCGCCTCTTTTAGCGGGAGAAGTACAGATACGCAGTATTTT,TRBV29-1,once,TRBD2,TRBJ2-3
CASSPDSVNTEAFF,TGTGCCAGCTCACCGGACTCGGTAAACACTGAAGCTTTCTTT,TRBV18,NA,NA,TRBJ1-1
CASKMPGQGFKAFF,TGTGCCAGCAAAATGCCGGGACAGGGATTTAAAGCTTTCTTT,TRBV28,few,TRBD1,TRBJ1-1
CASSQVTTSGSTDTQYF,TGCGCCAGCAGCCAAGTTACGACTAGCGGGAGCACAGATACGCAGTATTTT,TRBV4-3,NA,TRBD2,TRBJ2-3
CAWSVQAGPRRGYTF,TGTGCCTGGAGTGTACAGGCTGGGCCCCGGAGAGGCTACACCTTC,TRBV30,NA,NA,TRBJ1-2
CASSSDRGNEKLFF,TGTGCCAGCAGCTCGGACAGGGGCAACGAAAAACTGTTTTTT,TRBV5-4,NA,TRBD1,TRBJ1-4
CASSLPPTGGYTEAFF,TGTGCCAGCAGTTTACCTCCGACGGGGGGGTACACTGAAGCTTTCTTT,TRBV28,NA,NA,TRBJ1-1
CASSVHPGQGGGYTF,TGTGCCAGCAGCGTCCATCCGGGACAGGGGGGGGGCTACACCTTC,TRBV9,few,TRBD1,TRBJ1-2
CASSLGAASPEKLFF,TGTGCCAGCAGCTTAGGGGCAGCCAGTCCTGAAAAACTGTTTTTT,TRBV7-2,NA,NA,TRBJ1-4
CASSSGTQGYTF,TGTGCCAGCAGCTCCGGGACGCAGGGCTACACCTTC,TRBV6-5,few,NA,TRBJ1-2
CASSQGSPISGNTIYF,TGCGCCAGCAGCCAAGGCAGCCCCATCTCTGGAAACACCATATATTTT,TRBV4-1,NA,NA,TRBJ1-3
CAWSHGGHITYEQYF,TGTGCCTGGAGCCATGGGGGGCATATAACCTACGAGCAGTACTTC,TRBV30,NA,NA,TRBJ2-7
CASSFSPPRPTEAFF,TGTGCCAGCAGCTTTTCCCCGCCCCGCCCCACTGAAGCTTTCTTT,TRBV7-2,NA,NA,TRBJ1-1
CASSSGTGPGYTF,TGTGCCAGCAGTTCTGGGACAGGGCCTGGCTACACCTTC,TRBV27,NA,TRBD1,TRBJ1-2
CAWRKGTNTGELFF,TGTGCCTGGAGAAAAGGGACAAACACCGGGGAGCTGTTTTTT,TRBV30,few,NA,TRBJ2-2
CASSQSTGVRSEQYF,TGCGCCAGCAGCCAGTCGACGGGAGTGAGATCCGAGCAGTACTTC,TRBV4-3,NA,NA,TRBJ2-7
CASSAPTGTGYGYTF,TGTGCCAGCAGTGCTCCCACCGGGACAGGATATGGCTACACCTTC,TRBV6-1,NA,TRBD1,TRBJ1-2
CASSTTAYYGYTF,TGTGCCAGCAGTACTACAGCGTACTATGGCTACACCTTC,TRBV6-5,NA,NA,TRBJ1-2
CASSPRTGWPYEQYF,TGTGCCAGCAGCCCACGGACAGGGTGGCCCTACGAGCAGTACTTC,TRBV4-2,NA,TRBD1,TRBJ2-7
CASSLGSGRAYTDTQYF,TGTGCCAGCAGCTTGGGAAGCGGGAGGGCCTACACAGATACGCAGTATTTT,TRBV7-9,NA,TRBD2,TRBJ2-3
CASSSGTGGYSNQPQHF,TGTGCCAGCTCATCCGGGACAGGGGGCTATAGCAATCAGCCCCAGCATTTT,TRBV18,NA,TRBD1,TRBJ1-5
CASSHTSGRNEQYF,TGTGCCAGCAGCCATACTAGCGGGAGAAACGAGCAGTACTTC,TRBV7-9,NA,TRBD2,TRBJ2-7
CASSYTSGSTDTQYF,TGTGCCAGCAGTTATACTAGCGGGAGTACAGATACGCAGTATTTT,TRBV27,NA,TRBD2,TRBJ2-3